This TCR beta chain was sequenced during a study of cytomegalovirus exposure and HLA in healthy donors. Across the whole study: Among 398 genotyped donors, roughly 81% fell in the Caucasian-associated ancestry cluster.

PCR involved 60 Vbeta and 13 Jbeta primers. Using immunoSEQ multiplex PCR, the repertoire was profiled, and TCRdb retains in-frame clones only, with some absent. There are roughly 130,000 clones in the sample; just under 75% occur only once, and around 6.6% lies in the top ten. There were likely unrecorded immune exposures, though donors were nominally healthy when sampled. Germline V gives CDR1 MNHNS, CDR2 SASEGT. V gave up 7 bases and J gave up 2 bases; unmatched junction bases: 5. The CDR3 is 14 residues long. The clonotype was recovered from a man aged 35-49 years in good health and CMV-seropositive. The V and J genes are TRBV6-1 and TRBJ2-5, with 9 bases that match TRBD2. Sequencing used PBMCs. The CDR3 DNA is TGTGCCAGCAAGGCGGGGGGGCCTCAAGAGACCCAGTACTTC. Translation gives CASKAGGPQETQYF.